This T cell receptor beta chain was observed in a study of T cell responses to AZD1222 COVID-19 vaccine. The overall study: Analyses pooled second doses at about 4 or about 12 weeks. General study findings and limits: Sampled repertoires all dated from after the peak T cell response. Among the donors, most were white British and more were female, and clonal diversity was possibly underestimated.

Profiled with immunoSEQ multiplex PCR; TCRdb holds only in-frame clones, not every one. The sample has roughly 130,000 clones; approximately 94% are singletons. Concerning this clone itself: Its antigen is unidentified.

CDR1 is LNHDA, CDR2 SQIVND, per germline (reference sequence). Trimming left V 7 bases short and J 11 bases short, with 20 bases between. CDR3 length: 13 residues. The sample was peripheral blood, taken on day 0 of AZD1222 vaccination. The rearrangement uses TRBV19 and TRBJ1-1, with D maybe TRBD1 (6 bases). The clonotype comes from an adult in good health. The CDR3 region is CASTGGGALIAFF. The CDR3 nucleotides read TGTGCCAGTACCGGCGGGGGGGCGCTTATTGCTTTCTTT.